This entry lists 30 T cell receptor beta chains sequenced from one sample in a study of T cells in Graves' hyperthyroidism and ophthalmopathy (dated by TCRdb to the late 2010s). The library was produced with multiplex PCR. The sequencer was an Illumina HiSeq 2000. TCR beta CDR3 regions were amplified from RNA transcripts. The TCR CDR3 was subjected to a first round of RT-PCR using the HTBI primer set and the Qiagen OneStep RT-PCR kit. TCRdb reprocessed the public reads (quality trimming at Q25 with fastp, clone calling with MiXCR) and kept in-frame beta chains. A single entry per CDR3 protein holds the most common genes and DNA from its merged rows. This sample comprises about half a million distinct CDR3 sequences, approximately 25% of them detected only once. Approximately 11% of the sample belongs to the ten largest clones. The sample comprised blood. These receptors were collected from a woman in her 30s with Graves' ophthalmopathy.

The rearrangement links TRBV6-2 or TRBV6-3 to TRBJ1-6; D perhaps matches TRBD1 (5 bases). The germline V gene has CDR1 MNHEY and CDR2 SVGEGT. Trimming took 2 bases from V and 6 from J, leaving 5 bases between them. This CDR3 is built from 13 residues. Here the CDR3 reads CASSYDSNSPLHF. CDR3 nucleotide sequence: TGTGCCAGCAGTTACGACAGTAATTCACCCCTCCACTTT.

The chain uses TRBV11-2 and TRBJ2-2; TRBD2 is a possible D gene (6 bases). Germline V CDR1 and CDR2: SGHAT, FQNNGV. CDR3 length: 15 amino acids. The V end lost 4 bases, the J end lost 4 bases, and 13 bases lay between the germline ends. CDR3 bases: TGTGCCAGCAGCTGGAGCAGAGCGGGCACCGGGGAGCTGTTTTTT. Amino acid sequence: CASSWSRAGTGELFF.

This clonotype was picked up many times. This chain uses TRBV30 with TRBJ1-6; the match to TRBD1 covers 9 bases. The V gene end was trimmed by 2 bases and the J gene end by 9 bases; junction bases not matched to a gene: 5. This CDR3 contains 14 residues. Germline loops: CDR1 GTSNPN, CDR2 SVGIG (reference sequence). In nucleotides, the CDR3 is TGTGCCTGGAGTCCGACAGGGGGTGTTTCACCCCTCCACTTT. It yields the protein CAWSPTGGVSPLHF.

There are a few counts of this clonotype. This chain connects TRBV10-3 to TRBJ1-2, with D perhaps TRBD1 (6 bases). Trimming took 3 bases from V and 1 from J, leaving 9 bases between them. The V gene's germline CDR1 is ENHRY and CDR2 SYGVKD. This CDR3 contains 14 residues. CDR3 loop: CAISESRGNYGYTF. The CDR3, as DNA: TGTGCCATCAGTGAATCCAGGGGTAACTATGGCTACACCTTC.

The rearrangement joins TRBV7-8 to TRBJ2-7, with TRBD2 identical over 7 bases. Per the germline V gene, CDR1 is SGHVS and CDR2 is FQNEAQ. The CDR3 runs 16 residues. V lost 1 base and J lost 6; bases outside the gene matches: 12. The CDR3 region is CASSLGTQGGWGEQYF. The DNA of the CDR3 is TGTGCCAGCAGCTTAGGGACCCAGGGAGGGTGGGGCGAGCAGTACTTC.

This clonotype has a handful of counts. The V gene is TRBV12-3 or TRBV12-4, the J gene TRBJ1-1, with D unclear. The V and J ends lost 6 bases and 1 base respectively, with 18 bases between them. CDR3 length: 16 amino acids. The CDR3 loop reads CASRPRGILWNTEAFF. The CDR3 DNA is TGTGCCAGCAGACCCCGGGGAATCCTGTGGAACACTGAAGCTTTCTTT.

This clonotype has just a few counts. This chain connects TRBV4-1 to TRBJ2-5; D uncertain. The CDR3 loop spans 15 amino acids. V was clipped by 4 bases and J by 0 bases, with 12 bases between them. The germline CDR1 and CDR2 sequences are MGHRA and YSYEKL. The CDR3 DNA is TGCGCCAGCAGCCCGGCCCCCGGACACCAAGAGACCCAGTACTTC. Translated, it gives CASSPAPGHQETQYF.

A note on this clonotype: One end of the junction varies from germline; a read error may be responsible. The chain is built from TRBV11-3 and TRBJ2-5, with D unresolved. CDR3 length: 17 residues. Germline CDR1 and CDR2: SGHNT and YENEEA. This chain's CDR3 is CASSSAWETSTQGTQYF. The CDR3 DNA sequence: TGTGCCAGCAGCTCCGCCTGGGAAACATCGACCCAAGGGACCCAGTACTTC.

This clonotype was seen many times. The chain combines TRBV27 with TRBJ2-5; D gene uncertain. The CDR3 consists of 19 residues. Germline V CDR1 and CDR2: MNHEY, SMNVEV (reference sequence). V was clipped by 3 bases and J by 7 bases, with 30 bases between them. CDR3 nucleotides: TGTGCCAGCAGTTTTGCGGTTTGCCTGGTTGTTTCGGCCCCTGGGACCCAGTACTTC. Its protein product is CASSFAVCLVVSAPGTQYF.

In this sample, this clonotype turned up many times. The J gene is TRBJ1-1, the V gene TRBV5-5, with a tentative D call TRBD1 (5 bases). The CDR3 extends over 16 amino acids. V lost 1 base to trimming and J lost 4 bases, with 17 bases between them. Germline V lookup: CDR1 SGHKS, CDR2 YYEKEE (reference sequence). For the CDR3, the DNA is TGTGCCAGCAGCTTGTCCTTGTTCAGGGTGGGCACTGAAGCTTTCTTT. Its translation: CASSLSLFRVGTEAFF.

The table lists this clonotype with many counts. The chain recombines TRBV29-1 with TRBJ2-7; 7 bases line up with TRBD2. The CDR3 has 12 residues. In germline, CDR1 is SQVTM, CDR2 ANQGSEA. Trimming took 5 bases from V and 6 from J; bases not matched to a gene: 7. CDR3 nucleotides: TGCAGCGTTAGGGCGGGGGTTTTCGAGCAGTACTTC. Amino acid sequence: CSVRAGVFEQYF.

This clonotype was found many times. The junction departs from the called germline gene at one end, perhaps through a read error. The chain is built from TRBV9 and TRBJ2-5; 8 positions agree with TRBD1. From germline, CDR1 is SGDLS and CDR2 YYNGEE. The CDR3 is made up of 15 amino acids. In DNA form, the CDR3 reads TGTGCCAGCGGCGTAGATCAGGGGGCCGTTGAGACCCAGTACTTC. Translating it yields CASGVDQGAVETQYF.

At least ten counts were recorded for this clonotype. V usage is TRBV6-2 or TRBV6-3 and J usage is TRBJ1-1; no clear D. The CDR3 loop spans 12 amino acids. Germline CDR1 is MNHEY and CDR2 is SVGEGT. V was trimmed by 2 bases and J by 5 bases, leaving 6 bases between them. The CDR3 protein is CASSYTRTEAFF. DNA for the CDR3: TGTGCCAGCAGTTACACTCGGACTGAAGCTTTCTTT.

There are many counts of this clonotype. CDR3 residues: CASSSQVAEAFF. The DNA for the CDR3 is TGTGCCAGCTCATCCCAAGTCGCTGAAGCTTTCTTT. The chain recombines TRBV18 with TRBJ1-1; D unresolved. The CDR3 is 12 residues long. Trimming stripped 5 bases from V and 6 bases from J, with 10 bases between. Germline lookup yields CDR1 KGHSH and CDR2 LQKENI.

In its sample, this clonotype was seen many times. V and J are TRBV10-3 and TRBJ2-2, with D hard to call. V lost 0 bases to trimming and J lost 0 bases, with 8 bases between them. The germline V gene has CDR1 ENHRY and CDR2 SYGVKD. The CDR3 loop spans 16 amino acids. CDR3 sequence (DNA): TGTGCCATCAGTGAGTCAAGGGTCTCGAACACCGGGGAGCTGTTTTTT. Translated: CAISESRVSNTGELFF.

This clonotype was seen repeatedly, ten times or more. The rearrangement links TRBV7-2 to TRBJ1-2; no definite D call. The CDR3 runs 14 residues. Germline V CDR1 and CDR2: SGHTA, FQGNSA. V was cut by 7 bases and J by 0 bases, with 12 bases left in between. The CDR3 spells CASTLRPTNYGYTF. In nucleotides, the CDR3 is TGTGCCAGCACCCTTAGGCCTACTAACTATGGCTACACCTTC.

This clonotype was found many times. The chain links TRBV30 to TRBJ2-5; 9 positions match TRBD1. From germline, CDR1 is GTSNPN and CDR2 SVGIG (reference sequence). J was trimmed by 5 bases and V by 3 bases; bases with no gene match: 10. The CDR3 is 15 amino acids. The CDR3 DNA follows: TGTGCCTGGAGCGAATCGGACAGGGGTGAGGAGACCCAGTACTTC. It encodes CAWSESDRGEETQYF.

This clonotype was detected ten times or more. The chain has TRBV12-3 or TRBV12-4 and TRBJ1-3, with D maybe TRBD1 (6 bases). The length of the CDR3 is 13 residues. V was trimmed by 3 bases and J by 4 bases, leaving 7 bases between them. The CDR3 coding sequence is TGTGCCAGCAGTTTCGGACAGGGAAACACCATATATTTT. This codes for CASSFGQGNTIYF.

The sample holds many counts of this clonotype. This chain connects TRBV20-1 to TRBJ2-7; 8 bases align to TRBD1. Germline V gene lookup returns CDR1 DFQATT and CDR2 SNEGSKA (reference sequence). CDR3 size: 15 residues. V lost 1 base to trimming and J lost 2 bases; unmatched junction nucleotides: 7. Here the CDR3 reads CSARVLGQGPYEQYF. CDR3 nucleotides: TGCAGTGCTAGAGTCCTAGGACAGGGTCCCTACGAGCAGTACTTC.

There are many counts of this clonotype. The chain couples TRBV6-2 or TRBV6-3 to TRBJ1-1; 7 bases match TRBD1. Trimming at V came to 6 bases and at J to 7 bases, leaving 8 bases not matched to a gene. Germline V lookup: CDR1 MNHEY, CDR2 SVGEGT. The CDR3 covers 13 residues. CDR3 in amino acids: CASSPTRDSEAFF. The CDR3 DNA reads as TGTGCCAGCAGCCCAACTCGGGACAGTGAAGCTTTCTTT.

The chain couples TRBV6-1 to TRBJ2-7; 7 positions agree with TRBD1. The V segment lost 4 bases and the J segment 0 bases; nucleotides outside the gene matches: 6. The V gene's germline CDR1 is MNHNS and CDR2 SASEGT. This CDR3 has 15 amino acids. CDR3 region: CASSATGTVSYEQYF. In nucleotides, the CDR3 is TGTGCCAGCAGTGCGACGGGGACAGTCTCCTACGAGCAGTACTTC.

This clonotype appeared many times. The chain carries TRBV7-9 and TRBJ1-2; D might be TRBD1 (5 bases). CDR3 length: 15 amino acids. The V end was cut by 1 base, the J end by 4 bases, with 13 bases between. The germline gives CDR1 SEHNR, CDR2 FQNEAQ (reference sequence). This chain's CDR3 is CASSLDGSGSYGYTF. Here the CDR3 DNA reads TGTGCCAGCAGCTTAGACGGTTCAGGGAGCTATGGCTACACCTTC. Full variable domain (rest looked up from reference TRBV7-9 and TRBJ1-2): DTGVSQNPRHKITKRGQNVTFRCDPISEHNRLYWYRQTLGQGPEFLTYFQNEAQLEKSRLLSDRFSAERPKGSFSTLEIQRTEQGDSAMYLCASSLDGSGSYGYTFGSGTRLTVV.

This clonotype was picked up a small number of times. V and J are TRBV2 and TRBJ1-5; 7 nucleotides align to TRBD1. CDR1 is SNHLY, CDR2 FYNNEI, per germline. CDR3 length: 15 amino acids. The J segment lost 6 bases and the V segment lost 6 bases, leaving 11 bases of the junction unmatched. CDR3 nucleotide sequence: TGTGCCAGCAGCCGGGACAGCCCCGAACTTCAGCCCCAGCATTTT. Protein sequence: CASSRDSPELQPQHF.

This clonotype was observed many times. The chain couples TRBV6-5 to TRBJ1-2; D not resolved. Per germline, CDR1 MNHEY and CDR2 SVGAGI. V was shortened by 0 bases and J by 2 bases, with 10 bases between the two germline ends. This CDR3 comprises 15 residues. The CDR3 DNA reads TGTGCCAGCAGTTACTCCTCCACGGCAAACTATGGCTACACCTTC. It codes for CASSYSSTANYGYTF.

This clonotype was found many times. The chain recombines TRBV7-3 with TRBJ2-7; 8 nucleotides align to TRBD1. V lost 5 bases, J lost 6 bases, and 9 bases stayed unmatched. Germline CDR1 is SGHTA and CDR2 is FQGTGA. The CDR3 spans 14 residues. CDR3 loop: CASSLTGDGGEQYF. CDR3 sequence (DNA): TGTGCCAGCAGCCTGACAGGGGATGGGGGCGAGCAGTACTTC.

This clonotype was seen repeatedly, ten times or more. The V gene is TRBV5-6, the J gene TRBJ2-5, with 9 nucleotides matching TRBD1. The germline V gene encodes CDR1 SGHDT and CDR2 YYEEEE. V was pared by 0 bases and J by 6 bases, with 3 bases of the junction left unmatched. The CDR3 consists of 14 residues. CDR3 amino acids: CASSLVGQGKTQYF. The CDR3 nucleotides read TGTGCCAGCAGCTTGGTGGGACAGGGAAAGACCCAGTACTTC.

Ten or more counts support this clonotype. V is TRBV12-3 or TRBV12-4 and J is TRBJ1-2, with D perhaps TRBD1 (6 bases). The CDR3 is made up of 14 amino acids. V was cut by 3 bases and J by 6 bases, with 14 bases left in between. CDR3 protein: CASSFRGGIDGYTF. CDR3 nucleotide sequence: TGTGCCAGCAGTTTCCGGGGGGGCATCGATGGCTACACCTTC.

The chain has TRBV28 and TRBJ2-7; D not certain. Germline V gene lookup returns CDR1 MDHEN and CDR2 SYDVKM. V lost 2 bases, J lost 2 bases, and 13 bases lay in between. The length of the CDR3 is 15 residues. The CDR3 nucleotides are TGTGCCAGCAGTTTAGGCACCCAGGCCCCCTACGAGCAGTACTTC. Its translation: CASSLGTQAPYEQYF.

With respect to this clonotype: A much larger clone lies a single base off, so this may be a read error. The V and J genes are TRBV15 and TRBJ2-2; maybe TRBD2 (5 bases). There are 13 residues in the CDR3. CDR1 and CDR2 from the germline V gene are LNHNV and YYDKDF (reference sequence). The CDR3 loop reads CATSRDETGELCF. The DNA for the CDR3 is TGTGCCACCAGCCGAGACGAAACCGGGGAGCTGTGTTTT.

This sequence joins TRBV2 and TRBJ2-5, with D tentatively TRBD1 (6 bases). The CDR3 has 14 residues. CDR1 and CDR2 from the germline V gene are SNHLY and FYNNEI. Between the trimmed V and J ends, which lost 3 bases and 5 bases, there was a span of 13 bases. CDR3 nucleotides: TGTGCCAGCAGTGACTTACAGGGCGGCGAGACCCAGTACTTC. Its translation is CASSDLQGGETQYF.